A single sample is the source of the 6 T cell receptor beta chains below, sequenced in a study of shared clonotypes between healthy human individuals. Profiled with immunoSEQ multiplex PCR; TCRdb holds only in-frame clones, not every one. The repertoire consists of roughly 700,000 clones, with under 80% occurring once and the leading ten covering 1.5% to 2%. What was sequenced was memory CD4+ T cells sorted from blood. The sample's subset: CD45RA-negative fraction. These receptors all stem from a woman in her 30s in good health.

The V and J genes are TRBV7-9 and TRBJ2-4; possibly TRBD1 for D (5 bases). Germline assignment: CDR1 SEHNR and CDR2 FQNEAQ (reference sequence). Trimming removed 5 bases at V and 8 bases at J, with 16 bases between. This CDR3 has 14 amino acids. The DNA for the CDR3 is TGTGCCAGCAGCGCCAGCTCAGGGAATTACATTCAGTACTTC. Protein: CASSASSGNYIQYF.

CDR3 residues: CATSRDGGGYEQYF. CDR3 in DNA: TGTGCCACCAGCAGAGATGGAGGGGGCTACGAGCAGTACTTC. V is TRBV15 and J is TRBJ2-7, with D perhaps given as TRBD1 or TRBD2 (6 bases each). Germline lookup yields CDR1 LNHNV and CDR2 YYDKDF (reference sequence). V lost 0 bases and J lost 3, with 9 bases in between. The CDR3 is made up of 14 amino acids.

The rearrangement joins TRBV5-1 to TRBJ1-2; 9 nucleotides align to TRBD1. This CDR3 is built from 14 residues. V trimming: 4 bases; J trimming: 13 bases; junction bases outside the gene matches: 14. The germline gives CDR1 SGHRS, CDR2 YFSETQ. This CDR3 reads CASSLQGQGNRCTF. The CDR3 DNA sequence: TGCGCCAGCAGCCTACAGGGACAGGGTAATCGGTGCACCTTC. Full variable domain (outside the CDR3, taken from reference TRBV5-1 and TRBJ1-2): KAGVTQTPRYLIKTRGQQVTLSCSPISGHRSVSWYQQTPGQGLQFLFEYFSETQRNKGNFPGRFSGRQFSNSRSEMNVSTLELGDSALYLCASSLQGQGNRCTFGSGTRLTVV.

This clone was counted between two and nine times. The genes are TRBV5-1 and TRBJ2-7; 9 bases agree with TRBD2. The germline V gene encodes CDR1 SGHRS and CDR2 YFSETQ. The CDR3 consists of 15 residues. J gave up 6 bases and V 7 bases, and 14 bases lay outside the gene matches. DNA for the CDR3: TGCGCCAGCGGACGGGCTAGCGGGGACGTATCCGAGCAGTACTTC. Its protein is CASGRASGDVSEQYF.

V and J are TRBV7-2 and TRBJ2-7; D gene ambiguous. Germline CDR1 and CDR2: SGHTA and FQGNSA. The CDR3 has 15 amino acids. Trimming stripped 6 bases from V and 2 bases from J, with 17 bases between. The CDR3 spells CASSQNALGTYEQYF. CDR3 bases: TGTGCCAGCAGTCAGAACGCGCTAGGGACCTACGAGCAGTACTTC.

The V and J genes are TRBV30 and TRBJ2-2; the D call may be TRBD1 or TRBD2 (5 bases each). V was trimmed by 1 base and J by 0 bases, leaving 18 bases between them. The CDR3 length is 18 residues. Germline lookup yields CDR1 GTSNPN and CDR2 SVGIG (reference sequence). In nucleotides, the CDR3 is TGTGCCTGGAGTGGCCTAATATCGGGACGGACGAACACCGGGGAGCTGTTTTTT. Residues: CAWSGLISGRTNTGELFF.